The table lists the clone carrying this T cell receptor (beta chain) with a count of one. Germline V gives CDR1 LGHDT, CDR2 YNNKEL (reference sequence). J was trimmed by 8 bases and V by 3 bases; bases with no gene match: 8. This CDR3 contains 14 residues. This entry belongs to a study of Ad26.COV2.S vaccination and SARS-CoV-2 variants. Across the study: Donor got 5x10^10 or 1x10^11 viral particles of Ad26.COV2.S.

Sequencing was performed with immunoSEQ multiplex PCR; in TCRdb, only in-frame clones are kept and a portion is missing. The top ten hold 9.5% to 12% of the sample, which has 380,000 or so clones, around nine tenths seen once. As for treatment: 15 to 20 received Ad26.COV2.S at low or high dose, single or two shots; a few received placebo; per-sample allocation not given. All samples were drawn on day 63, counting from the first vaccine or placebo injection. This specimen was peripheral blood, taken in a trial of Ad26.COV2.S vaccine versus placebo. The V gene is TRBV3-1 (or the pseudogene TRBV3-2), the J gene TRBJ2-7; 9 bases align to TRBD2. The source is a person aged 18-65 years who received the Ad26.COV2.S COVID-19 vaccine or a placebo. This CDR3 is CASSQLSSGDKQYF. In nucleotides, the CDR3 is TGTGCCAGCAGCCAGCTTTCTAGCGGGGATAAGCAGTACTTC.